A single sample is the source of the 3 T cell receptor beta chains below, sequenced in a study of shared clonotypes between healthy human individuals. The assay was immunoSEQ multiplex PCR, and TCRdb's table has in-frame clones only and misses some. The data hold about 460,000 clones, with 75% to 80% observed a single time. Sequencing was performed on PBMCs. Every receptor here comes from a woman aged 40 to 49 in good health. Some clones in this sample may be carry-over from other donors' samples.

J is TRBJ2-1 and V is TRBV28; 10 nucleotides agree with TRBD2. The CDR3 contains 18 residues. V dropped 5 bases and J dropped 3; count of bases not matched to a gene: 13. Germline CDR1 reads MDHEN; CDR2 reads SYDVKM. The DNA of the CDR3 is TGTGCCAGCAGTCCGCGGTTGAGCGGGAGGGCGGGCTACAATGAGCAGTTCTTC. It codes for CASSPRLSGRAGYNEQFF.

The chain carries TRBV30 and TRBJ2-7; 13 nucleotides agree with TRBD2. The germline CDR1 and CDR2 sequences are GTSNPN and SVGIG (reference sequence). J lost 2 bases, V lost 2 bases, and 3 bases had no gene match. The CDR3 is made up of 15 amino acids. The CDR3 nucleotides read TGTGCCTGGAGTAAGACTAGCGGGGGGACCTACGAGCAGTACTTC. Amino acids: CAWSKTSGGTYEQYF.

The genes are TRBV2 and TRBJ2-7, with TRBD2 as a possible D gene (5 bases). The CDR3 is 14 amino acids. The germline V gene encodes CDR1 SNHLY and CDR2 FYNNEI. V lost 5 bases and J 1 base, leaving 12 bases between the germline ends. The CDR3 DNA sequence: TGTGCCAGCAGTCCGGACTTTCCTTCCTACGAGCAGTACTTC. Its protein product is CASSPDFPSYEQYF.